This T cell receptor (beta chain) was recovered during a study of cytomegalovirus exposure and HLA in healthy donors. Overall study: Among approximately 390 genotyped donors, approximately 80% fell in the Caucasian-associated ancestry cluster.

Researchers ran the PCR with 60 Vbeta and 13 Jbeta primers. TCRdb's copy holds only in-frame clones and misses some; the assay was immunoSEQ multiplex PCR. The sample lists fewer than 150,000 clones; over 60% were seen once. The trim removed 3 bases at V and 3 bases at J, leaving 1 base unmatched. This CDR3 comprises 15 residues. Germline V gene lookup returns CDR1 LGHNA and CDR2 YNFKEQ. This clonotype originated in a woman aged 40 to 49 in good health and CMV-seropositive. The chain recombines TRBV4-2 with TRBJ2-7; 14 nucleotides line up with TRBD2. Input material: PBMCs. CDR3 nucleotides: TGTGCCAGCAGCCATGGGACTAGCGGGAGCTACGAGCAGTACTTC. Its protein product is CASSHGTSGSYEQYF.